This T cell receptor (beta chain) stems from a study of blood T cell repertoires in COVID-19. Study details: The United States, Italy and Spain supplied acute and convalescent COVID-19 samples. The cDNA or gDNA used as material had been derived from T cells, B-cell-depleted T cells, or PBMCs.

Original processing notes: The assay estimated nucleated cells by amplifying reference gene primers. Using immunoSEQ multiplex PCR, the repertoire was profiled, and TCRdb retains in-frame clones only, with some absent. Clonal size and the V and J genes are those of that table, whereas D and trimming came from the DNA. Here the sample spans around 70,000 clones, 70% to 80% being singletons. This clone was seen once. Sequencing was performed on peripheral blood. The receptor comes from a man in his sixties or seventies with acute or convalescent COVID-19.

CDR3 sequence: CASSQEDPGQGSYPEAFF. The CDR3 DNA reads as TGCGCCAGCAGCCAAGAAGACCCGGGACAGGGGTCCTATCCTGAAGCTTTCTTT. This chain connects TRBV4-1 to TRBJ1-1; 10 bases fit TRBD1. The V and J ends lost 0 bases and 6 bases, in that order; junction bases with no gene match: 13. The CDR3 sequence is 18 residues long. Per the germline V gene, CDR1 is MGHRA and CDR2 is YSYEKL.